Only one count was recorded for the clone carrying this TCR beta chain. Amplification used 60 Vbeta primers and 13 Jbeta primers. The table came from immunoSEQ multiplex PCR; TCRdb's copy has only in-frame clones and leaves some out. This sample has 150,000 or so clones, with roughly 84% found just once. The V end lost 1 base, the J end lost 6 bases, and 13 bases lay between the germline ends. This CDR3 has 15 residues. Germline loops: CDR1 MDHEN, CDR2 SYDVKM. The data originate from a study of cytomegalovirus exposure and HLA in healthy donors. The chain links TRBV28 to TRBJ1-5, with D possibly being TRBD1 (5 bases). The sequence came from a man between 18 and 35 years old in good health and CMV-seronegative. Sequenced sample: PBMCs. The CDR3 reads CASSLSGAPRQPQHF. Written as DNA, the CDR3 is TGTGCCAGCAGTTTATCTGGGGCCCCCCGTCAGCCCCAGCATTTT.